The source of this T cell receptor beta chain is a study of blood T cell repertoires in COVID-19 (dated by TCRdb to between 2020 and 2021). In terms of the full investigation: The collaborator samples originated in the United States, Italy and Spain and spanned the acute and convalescent phases of COVID-19. The prospective study material was composed of cDNA or gDNA derived from T cells, B-cell-depleted T cells, or PBMCs. The dataset comprised deeply sampled blood TCRbeta repertoires from subjects exposed to, actively infected with, or recovered from COVID-19. The repertoires were released in a freely available public database meant as a resource for research on the immune response to SARS-CoV-2. Samples were obtained from the ongoing ImmuneRACE study (first 160 participants) and from 1,254 subjects provided by 6 global collaborators. Sample metadata almost always included a de-identified subject ID, COVID-19 status, age in years and sex. Where available, HLA class I and class II types were taken from metadata supplied by the sample provider and were not determined by assay-based typing.

TCRbeta CDR3 regions were amplified from genomic DNA using the immunoSEQ Assay, a bias-controlled multiplex PCR. The original methods were these. Within the assay, amplification of reference gene primers was used to estimate how many nucleated cells each sample contained. To quantify the absolute abundance of each unique TCRbeta CDR3 rearrangement, sequence reads were collapsed and filtered. For each sample, productive Simpson clonality was calculated as the square root of Simpson's diversity index over productive rearrangements. TCRdb stores this immuneACCESS table with in-frame sequences only. Part of the clones is absent; in the studies checked, under half of the shortfall reflects unresolved V genes, and no reason is known for the rest. The DNA gave D and trimming, while V, J and clone size come from that table. Recorded for this sample are about 200,000 clones; 70% to 90% of them occurred a single time. About 13% of the sample is taken by the ten largest.

This clone has a single count. Its antigen remains undetermined. Base qualities are not recorded, but no much larger clone differs from it by a single base. The study at large found these results: How much clinical and demographic metadata was included differed by source and by participant, and the metadata was provided uncurated.

Whole blood was collected in K2EDTA tubes by collaborating institutions according to the institutions' own protocols. For TCRbeta analysis, collaborators shipped samples in one of three forms: frozen whole blood, isolated PBMCs, or DNA extracted from either of those sample types. The CDR3 numbers 14 residues from cysteine through phenylalanine. Just the 42-base CDR3 DNA is kept, in frame starting at base 1. From a lookup of the germline V gene, CDR1 and CDR2 are SNHLY and FYNNEI. Trimming takes 8 bases off V and 5 bases off J; junction bases not matched to a gene: 10. The V gene is TRBV2 and the J gene is TRBJ2-7; 9 bases in the middle match TRBD2. The material sequenced was peripheral blood. This TCR came from a human donor in a cohort sampled during active COVID-19. CDR3 sequence: CASVLASGEDEQYF. The sequenced DNA is TGTGCCAGCGTCTTGGCTAGCGGGGAAGACGAGCAGTACTTC.